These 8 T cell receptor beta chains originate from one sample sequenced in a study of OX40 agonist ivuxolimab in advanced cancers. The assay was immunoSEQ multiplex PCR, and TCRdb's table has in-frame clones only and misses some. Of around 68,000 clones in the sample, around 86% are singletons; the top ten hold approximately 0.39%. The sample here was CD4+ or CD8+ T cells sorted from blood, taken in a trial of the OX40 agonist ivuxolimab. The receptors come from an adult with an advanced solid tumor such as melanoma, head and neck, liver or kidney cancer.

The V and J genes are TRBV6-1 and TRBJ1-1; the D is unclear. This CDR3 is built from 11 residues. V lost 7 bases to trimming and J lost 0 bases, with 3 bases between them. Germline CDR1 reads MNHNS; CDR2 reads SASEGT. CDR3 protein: CASTVNTEAFF. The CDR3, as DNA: TGTGCCAGCACCGTGAACACTGAAGCTTTCTTT.

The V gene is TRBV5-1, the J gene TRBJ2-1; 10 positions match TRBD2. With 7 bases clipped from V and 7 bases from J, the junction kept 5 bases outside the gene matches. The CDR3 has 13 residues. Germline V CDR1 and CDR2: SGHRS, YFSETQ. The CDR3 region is CASRTSGANEQFF. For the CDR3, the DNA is TGCGCCAGCCGGACTAGCGGAGCGAATGAGCAGTTCTTC.

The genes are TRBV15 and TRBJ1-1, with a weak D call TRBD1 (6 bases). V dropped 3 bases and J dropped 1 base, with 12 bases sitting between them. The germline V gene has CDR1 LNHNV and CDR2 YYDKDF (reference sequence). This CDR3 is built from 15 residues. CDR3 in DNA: TGTGCCACCAGCAGGGGAGGGGGGGGGAACACTGAAGCTTTCTTT. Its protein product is CATSRGGGGNTEAFF.

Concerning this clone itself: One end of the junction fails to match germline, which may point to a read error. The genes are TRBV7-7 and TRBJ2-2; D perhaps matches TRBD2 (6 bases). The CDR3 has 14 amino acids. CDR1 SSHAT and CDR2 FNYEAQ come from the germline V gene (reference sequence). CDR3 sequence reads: CASSPGTATGELFF. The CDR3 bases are TGTGCTAGCAGCCCTGGGACTGCAACCGGGGAGCTGTTTTTT. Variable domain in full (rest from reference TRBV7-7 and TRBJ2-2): GAGVSQSPRYKVTKRGQDVTLRCDPISSHATLYWYQQALGQGPEFLTYFNYEAQPDKSGLPSDRFSAERPEGSISTLTIQRTEQRDSAMYRCASSPGTATGELFFGEGSRLTVL.

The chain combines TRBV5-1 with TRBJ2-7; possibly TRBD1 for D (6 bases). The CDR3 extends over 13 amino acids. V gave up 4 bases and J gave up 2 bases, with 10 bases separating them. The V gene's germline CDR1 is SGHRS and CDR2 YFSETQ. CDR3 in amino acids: CASSLDSTYEQYF. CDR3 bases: TGCGCCAGCAGCCTGGACAGTACCTACGAGCAGTACTTC.

CDR3 in DNA: TGTGCCAGCTCACCATCAGGGATTCTGAACTATGGCTACACCTTC. Translating it yields CASSPSGILNYGYTF. The chain couples TRBV18 to TRBJ1-2; TRBD1 is a possible D gene (5 bases). V was cut by 2 bases and J by 2 bases, with 12 bases left in between. Germline-derived CDR1 and CDR2 are KGHSH and LQKENI. The CDR3 length is 15 residues.

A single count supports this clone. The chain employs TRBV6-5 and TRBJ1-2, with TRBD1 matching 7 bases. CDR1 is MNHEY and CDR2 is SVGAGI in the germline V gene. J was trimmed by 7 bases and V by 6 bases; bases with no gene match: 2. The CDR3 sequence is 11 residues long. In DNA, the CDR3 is TGTGCCAGCAGCGACAGGGTTGGCTACACCTTC. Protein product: CASSDRVGYTF.

This CDR3 reads CASSVQVWGGQGWNSPLHF. The CDR3 DNA reads as TGTGCCAGCAGTGTACAGGTTTGGGGGGGGCAGGGGTGGAATTCACCCCTCCACTTT. This chain connects TRBV27 to TRBJ1-6; tentatively, D is TRBD1 (6 bases). Looked up from germline, CDR1 is MNHEY and CDR2 is SMNVEV (reference sequence). The CDR3 is 19 residues long. Trimming removed 5 bases at V and 7 bases at J, with 27 bases between.